Listed here are 27 T cell receptor beta chains from one sample, sequenced in a study of blood T cells in healthy people across ages. A sample-barcoded 5' primer and a J-beta primer mix were used in a second PCR of roughly 6 to 12 cycles. Each CDR3 protein gets one entry after TCRdb re-called the 5' RACE reads with MiXCR. This table has 630,000 or so distinct CDR3 sequences, about 32% appearing once. Sequenced input: blood. These receptors all stem from a woman of 80 years or more in good health.

There are many counts of this clonotype. The V call is TRBV5-1, the J call TRBJ2-7; TRBD2 agrees at 8 bases. After removal of 2 bases from V and 4 bases from J, the junction contained 5 bases not matched to a gene. Looked up from germline, CDR1 is SGHRS and CDR2 is YFSETQ. This CDR3 contains 14 residues. The CDR3 loop is CASSFREGKYEQYF. In DNA form, the CDR3 reads TGCGCCAGCAGCTTCCGGGAGGGAAAATACGAGCAGTACTTC.

Concerning this clonotype: At one end the junction does not follow the germline gene, possibly because of a read error. The chain has TRBV28 and TRBJ2-5; 9 nucleotides match TRBD1. Germline loops: CDR1 MDHEN, CDR2 SYDVKM. This CDR3 comprises 18 residues. The CDR3, as DNA: TGTGCCAGCAGTTTATCGGTTATGGAATTGGGACAGGGTGAGACCCGGTACTTC. This encodes CASSLSVMELGQGETRYF. The full variable domain, its missing parts supplied by reference TRBV28 and TRBJ2-5, is DVKVTQSSRYLVKRTGEKVFLECVQDMDHENMFWYRQDPGLGLRLIYFSYDVKMKEKGDIPEGYSVSREKKERFSLILESASTNQTSMYLCASSLSVMELGQGETRYFGPGTRLLVL.

CDR3 in amino acids: CASSLGPNRDTQYF. DNA for the CDR3: TGCGCCAGCAGCTTGGGTCCTAATAGAGATACGCAGTATTTT. The chain links TRBV5-1 to TRBJ2-3; no clear D. Deletions cut 0 bases from V and 5 bases from J, with 10 bases between. This CDR3 spans 14 amino acids. CDR1 and CDR2 (germline): SGHRS, YFSETQ.

This clonotype was detected once. V usage is TRBV20-1 and J usage is TRBJ2-3; 10 bases are shared with TRBD2. Germline CDR1 DFQATT, CDR2 SNEGSKA (reference sequence). V shed 6 bases and J 3 bases; nucleotides not matched to a gene: 15. CDR3 length equals 17 residues. The CDR3 loop reads CSATATSLAGETDTQYF. The CDR3 DNA is TGCAGTGCCACCGCGACTTCCCTAGCGGGAGAGACAGATACGCAGTATTTT.

Ten or more counts support this clonotype. This chain uses TRBV3-1 with TRBJ2-4, with D possibly matching TRBD2 (7 bases). The CDR3 has 14 amino acids. Germline V gives CDR1 LGHDT, CDR2 YNNKEL (reference sequence). V was clipped by 1 base and J by 5 bases, with 9 bases between them. CDR3 protein: CASSQGGGENIQYF. The CDR3 bases are TGTGCCAGCAGCCAAGGGGGGGGCGAAAACATTCAGTACTTC. The full variable domain, rest sourced from reference TRBV3-1 and TRBJ2-4, is DTAVSQTPKYLVTQMGNDKSIKCEQNLGHDTMYWYKQDSKKFLKIMFSYNNKELIINETVPNRFSPKSPDKAHLNLHINSLELGDSAVYFCASSQGGGENIQYFGAGTRLSVL.

This clonotype was seen at least ten times. The rearrangement joins TRBV12-3 or TRBV12-4 to TRBJ2-1; D is ambiguous. The CDR3 runs to 15 residues. The V end was cut by 2 bases, the J end by 8 bases, with 16 bases between. The CDR3 DNA follows: TGTGCCAGCAGTTTAACCGGCGGACCCTCTGATGAGCAGTTCTTC. Its protein product is CASSLTGGPSDEQFF.

With respect to this clonotype: An end of the junction differs from the germline gene, which may be a read error. The rearrangement joins TRBV6-1 to TRBJ2-3; TRBD2 aligns across 15 bases. CDR3 length: 17 amino acids. Germline CDR1 MNHNS, CDR2 SASEGT. CDR3 DNA: TGTGCCAGCAGGTGGACTAGCGGGGGGGGGTGGCACAGATACGCAGTATTT. Protein sequence: CASRWTSGGGWHRYAVF.

This clonotype was seen more than once but under ten times. A much bigger clone sits one base away, suggesting this may be a read error. The V gene is TRBV9, the J gene TRBJ2-6; D not certain. Germline V gene sequence: CDR1 SGDLS, CDR2 YYNGEE. This CDR3 has 15 amino acids. The CDR3 here is CTSSVISSGANVLTF. The CDR3 DNA follows: TGTACCAGCAGCGTAATTAGCTCTGGGGCCAACGTCCTGACTTTC.

At least ten counts were recorded for this clonotype. The chain combines TRBV11-2 with TRBJ2-3, with D possibly matching TRBD2 (6 bases). V lost 5 bases to trimming and J lost 3 bases, with 18 bases between them. The CDR3 has 16 amino acids. Germline-derived CDR1 and CDR2 are SGHAT and FQNNGV. In nucleotides, the CDR3 is TGTGCCAGCAGCCCCGGACGTGGGGGAGGAACAGATACGCAGTATTTT. Residues: CASSPGRGGGTDTQYF.

This clonotype showed up many times. V is TRBV5-1 and J is TRBJ2-1, with a possible D match to TRBD2 (6 bases). With 4 bases removed from V and 1 base from J, the gap between germline ends came to 12 bases. The CDR3 has 15 amino acids. Germline V lookup: CDR1 SGHRS, CDR2 YFSETQ. This CDR3 reads CASSIGGISYNEQFF. The CDR3 coding sequence is TGCGCCAGCAGCATCGGGGGTATATCCTACAATGAGCAGTTCTTC.

This clonotype was picked up many times. J is TRBJ2-1 and V is TRBV11-2, with D perhaps matching TRBD1 or TRBD2 (5 bases each). Trimming shortened V by 4 bases and J by 10 bases, and 14 bases separated the two germline ends. This CDR3 is built from 13 residues. CDR1 is SGHAT and CDR2 is FQNNGV in the germline V gene. The CDR3 sequence is CASSSARGGEQFF. In DNA form, the CDR3 reads TGTGCCAGCAGCTCGGCGAGGGGCGGCGAGCAGTTCTTC.

This clonotype has only one observation. A single base separates this from a much larger clone, so it may be a read error. The V call is TRBV27, the J call TRBJ2-5; 10 bases fit TRBD2. Germline CDR1 and CDR2: MNHEY and SMNVEV (reference sequence). There are 17 residues in the CDR3. J gave up 0 bases and V 3 bases, and 7 bases lay outside the gene matches. CDR3 nucleotides: TGTGCCAGCAGTTTCGCCCAGCGGGGGGGGTACCAAGAGACCCAGTACTTC. Translated, it gives CASSFAQRGGYQETQYF.

This clonotype occurred a few times. The chain uses TRBV5-6 and TRBJ1-2, with a weak D call TRBD1 (5 bases). V lost 4 bases and J lost 3, with 13 bases in between. The CDR3 extends over 14 amino acids. The germline V gene has CDR1 SGHDT and CDR2 YYEEEE. The CDR3 here is CASSPDSIYYGYTF. CDR3 in DNA: TGTGCCAGCAGCCCAGACAGCATTTACTATGGCTACACCTTC.

Many counts were recorded for this clonotype. CDR3 loop: CSVDRDYGYTF. The CDR3 coding sequence is TGCAGCGTTGACAGGGACTATGGCTACACCTTC. This chain uses TRBV29-1 with TRBJ1-2, with a tentative D call TRBD1 (5 bases). Trimming stripped 3 bases from V and 3 bases from J, with 5 bases between. The CDR3 length is 11 residues. The V gene's germline CDR1 is SQVTM and CDR2 ANQGSEA.

CDR3 sequence: CASRFDRGRDEQYF. The CDR3 region has the DNA TGTGCCAGCAGATTCGACAGGGGGCGCGACGAGCAGTACTTC. The chain uses TRBV6-6 and TRBJ2-7; 10 nucleotides align to TRBD1. The ends lost 6 bases at V and 5 bases at J; junction bases unmatched: 7. This CDR3 spans 14 amino acids. Germline CDR1 MNHNY, CDR2 SVGAGI (reference sequence).

A word on this clonotype: It may be a read error: a sequence one base away is much more abundant. The V call is TRBV6-2 or TRBV6-3, the J call TRBJ2-1; the match to TRBD1 covers 7 bases. CDR3 size: 14 residues. Germline V CDR1 and CDR2: MNHEY, SVGEGT. V shed 5 bases and J 2 bases; nucleotides not matched to a gene: 3. The CDR3 reads CASSAQGTYNEQFF. As DNA, the CDR3 is TGTGCCAGCAGTGCACAGGGGACCTACAATGAGCAGTTCTTC.

This clonotype was detected many times. The chain recombines TRBV12-3 or TRBV12-4 with TRBJ2-6, with a possible D match to TRBD2 (5 bases). This CDR3 contains 14 residues. Trimming took off 7 bases at V and 2 bases at J, with 9 bases between the two ends. The CDR3 sequence is CASNREAGANVLTF. In DNA, the CDR3 is TGTGCCAGCAATCGGGAAGCTGGGGCCAACGTCCTGACTTTC.

This clonotype was counted ten times or more. The V call is TRBV6-1, the J call TRBJ2-1, with TRBD2 matching over 14 bases. The CDR3 has 18 residues. Unmatched junction bases numbered 12, after V lost 7 bases and J lost 4 bases. CDR1 and CDR2 (germline): MNHNS, SASEGT. The CDR3 is CASTRVGTSGGPYNEQFF. CDR3 sequence (DNA): TGTGCCAGCACCAGAGTGGGGACTAGCGGGGGTCCTTACAATGAGCAGTTCTTC.

The chain carries TRBV14 and TRBJ1-1; D is unresolved. Germline lookup yields CDR1 SGHDN and CDR2 FVKESK. CDR3 length equals 14 residues. With 3 bases removed from V and 1 base from J, the gap between germline ends came to 9 bases. Here the CDR3 reads CASSHLGENTEAFF. The CDR3 coding sequence is TGTGCCAGCAGCCATCTTGGGGAGAACACTGAAGCTTTCTTT.

The genes are TRBV4-2 and TRBJ1-2, with a tentative D call TRBD1 (5 bases). Germline V CDR1 and CDR2: LGHNA, YNFKEQ. V shed 0 bases and J shed 8 bases, with 13 bases lying between them. The CDR3 has 14 residues. This chain's CDR3 is CASSQDRGEMGYTF. In DNA form, the CDR3 reads TGTGCCAGCAGCCAAGATCGGGGGGAGATGGGCTACACCTTC.

This clonotype has a count of ten or more. V is TRBV5-6 and J is TRBJ2-3; weak D call: TRBD1 (5 bases). Per the germline V gene, CDR1 is SGHDT and CDR2 is YYEEEE. The CDR3 consists of 15 residues. The V gene lost 4 bases and the J gene lost 1 base, with 13 bases spanning the gap. The CDR3 nucleotides are TGTGCCAGCAGCAGGGTCCTAGGGGGCACAGATACGCAGTATTTT. Its translation: CASSRVLGGTDTQYF.

This clonotype was recorded many times. The chain links TRBV4-2 to TRBJ2-1; 10 nucleotides line up with TRBD2. J lost 8 bases, V lost 1 base, and 11 bases had no gene match. There are 17 residues in the CDR3. Germline CDR1 LGHNA, CDR2 YNFKEQ. The CDR3 nucleotides are TGTGCCAGCAGCCAAGTGTCTAGCGGGGGCCCTCCTGATGAGCAGTTCTTC. It specifies CASSQVSSGGPPDEQFF.

This chain joins TRBV3-1 and TRBJ1-1; no clear D. Trimming left V 4 bases short and J 1 base short, with 10 bases between. Germline lookup yields CDR1 LGHDT and CDR2 YNNKEL (reference sequence). The CDR3 contains 14 residues. CDR3 in amino acids: CASSLSDQNTEAFF. The CDR3 nucleotides read TGTGCCAGCAGCCTCTCAGACCAGAACACTGAAGCTTTCTTT.

Concerning this clonotype itself: A read error may be the cause here, since a much bigger clone is one base away. The V call is TRBV20-1, the J call TRBJ1-1; weak D call: TRBD1 (5 bases). The CDR3 loop spans 14 amino acids. The germline gives CDR1 DFQATT, CDR2 SNEGSKA (reference sequence). V was clipped by 7 bases and J by 0 bases, with 15 bases between them. The CDR3 spells CSVPGGAMNTEAFF. The CDR3 region has the DNA TGCAGTGTCCCGGGCGGGGCGATGAACACTGAAGCTTTCTTT.

This chain uses TRBV29-1 with TRBJ2-4, with D possibly matching TRBD1 (6 bases). The DNA end is a closer match to TRBJ2-7, so the J assignment may be wrong. Per the germline V gene, CDR1 is SQVTM and CDR2 is ANQGSEA. The CDR3 totals 12 residues. DNA of the CDR3: TGCAGCGTTGAAGATCAGGGGTACGAGCAGTACTTC. It translates to CSVEDQGYEQYF.

In this sample, this clonotype turned up once. Being one base from a much bigger clone, this may be a read error. The CDR3 sequence is CASRLRGQGAYEQFF. As DNA, the CDR3 is TGTGCCAGCAGGTTAAGGGGACAGGGCGCCTACGAGCAGTTCTTC. The gene calls are TRBV27 and TRBJ2-1, with 9 bases aligning to TRBD1. The trim removed 6 bases at V and 10 bases at J, leaving 13 bases unmatched. CDR3 length: 15 residues. CDR1 is MNHEY and CDR2 is SMNVEV in the germline V gene (reference sequence).

There are many counts of this clonotype. The chain recombines TRBV11-3 with TRBJ2-2; D is unresolved. CDR3 length equals 13 residues. CDR1 SGHNT and CDR2 YENEEA come from the germline V gene. The germline V and J ends were trimmed by 1 base and 7 bases, with 7 bases remaining between them. CDR3 sequence (DNA): TGTGCCAGCAGCTTAGGAACAAGCGGGGAGCTGTTTTTT. Its translation: CASSLGTSGELFF. Supplemented by reference TRBV11-3 and TRBJ2-2, the full variable domain reads EAGVVQSPRYKIIEKKQPVAFWCNPISGHNTLYWYLQNLGQGPELLIRYENEEAVDDSQLPKDRFSAERLKGVDSTLKIQPAELGDSAVYLCASSLGTSGELFFGEGSRLTVL.